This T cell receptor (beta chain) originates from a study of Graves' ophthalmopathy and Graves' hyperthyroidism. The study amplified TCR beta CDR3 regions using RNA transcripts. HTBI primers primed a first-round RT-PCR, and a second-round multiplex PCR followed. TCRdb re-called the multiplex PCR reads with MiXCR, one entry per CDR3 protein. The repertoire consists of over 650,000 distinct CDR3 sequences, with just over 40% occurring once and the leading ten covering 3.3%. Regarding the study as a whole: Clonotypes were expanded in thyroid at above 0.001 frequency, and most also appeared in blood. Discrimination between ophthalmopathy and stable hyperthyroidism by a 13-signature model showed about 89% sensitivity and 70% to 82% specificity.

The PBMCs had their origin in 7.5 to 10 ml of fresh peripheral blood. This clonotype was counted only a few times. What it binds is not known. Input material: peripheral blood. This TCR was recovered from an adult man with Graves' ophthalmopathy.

The chain's CDR3 is CASSKGPSSGRFLAYEQYF. CDR3 DNA: TGTGCCAGCAGCAAAGGCCCTTCTAGCGGGAGATTTCTCGCCTACGAGCAGTACTTC. The chain combines TRBV7-9 with TRBJ2-7; 10 bases agree with TRBD2. This CDR3 comprises 19 residues. Looked up from germline, CDR1 is SEHNR and CDR2 is FQNEAQ (reference sequence). V trimming: 5 bases; J trimming: 2 bases; junction bases outside the gene matches: 18.